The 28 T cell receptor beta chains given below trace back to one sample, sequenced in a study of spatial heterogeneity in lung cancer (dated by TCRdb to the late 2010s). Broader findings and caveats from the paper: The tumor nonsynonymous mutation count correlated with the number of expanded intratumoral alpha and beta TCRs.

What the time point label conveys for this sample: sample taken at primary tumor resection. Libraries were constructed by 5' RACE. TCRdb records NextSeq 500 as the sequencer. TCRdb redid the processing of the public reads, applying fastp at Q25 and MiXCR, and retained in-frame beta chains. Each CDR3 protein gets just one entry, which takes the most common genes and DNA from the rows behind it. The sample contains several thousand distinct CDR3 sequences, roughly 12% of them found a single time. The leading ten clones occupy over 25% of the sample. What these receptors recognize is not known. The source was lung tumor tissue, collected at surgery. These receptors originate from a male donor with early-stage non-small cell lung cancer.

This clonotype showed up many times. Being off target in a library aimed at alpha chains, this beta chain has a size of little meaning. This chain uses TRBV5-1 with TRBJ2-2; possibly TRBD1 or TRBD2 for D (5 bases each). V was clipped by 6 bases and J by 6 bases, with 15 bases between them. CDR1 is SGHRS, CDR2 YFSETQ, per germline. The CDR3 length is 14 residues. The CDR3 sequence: CASTRDLIPGELFF. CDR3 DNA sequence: TGCGCCAGCACCCGGGACCTCATACCCGGGGAGCTGTTTTTT.

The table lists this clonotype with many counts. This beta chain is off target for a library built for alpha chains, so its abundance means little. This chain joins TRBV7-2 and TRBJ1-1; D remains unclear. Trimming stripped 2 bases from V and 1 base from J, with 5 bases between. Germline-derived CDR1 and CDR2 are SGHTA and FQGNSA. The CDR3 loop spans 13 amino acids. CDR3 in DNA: TGTGCCAGCAGCTTAAGAGCGAACACTGAAGCTTTCTTT. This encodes CASSLRANTEAFF.

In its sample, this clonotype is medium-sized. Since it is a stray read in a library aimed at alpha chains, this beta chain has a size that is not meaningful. The DNA of the CDR3 is TGTGCCAGCAGCTTAATCTCAGGGACCAGCGGAAACACCATATATTTT. Translating it yields CASSLISGTSGNTIYF. V gene TRBV7-2 combines with J gene TRBJ1-3; D possibly corresponds to TRBD1 (5 bases). This CDR3 has 16 residues. Looked up from germline, CDR1 is SGHTA and CDR2 is FQGNSA. Trimming shortened V by 2 bases and J by 4 bases, and 15 bases separated the two germline ends.

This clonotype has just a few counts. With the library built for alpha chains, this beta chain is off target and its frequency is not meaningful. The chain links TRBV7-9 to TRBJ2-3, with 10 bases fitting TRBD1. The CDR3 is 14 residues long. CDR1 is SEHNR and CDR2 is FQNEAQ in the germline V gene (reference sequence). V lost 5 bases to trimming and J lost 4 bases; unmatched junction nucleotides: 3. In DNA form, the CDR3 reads TGTGCCAGCAGCACGACAGGGGGCCCAGATACGCAGTATTTT. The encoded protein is CASSTTGGPDTQYF.

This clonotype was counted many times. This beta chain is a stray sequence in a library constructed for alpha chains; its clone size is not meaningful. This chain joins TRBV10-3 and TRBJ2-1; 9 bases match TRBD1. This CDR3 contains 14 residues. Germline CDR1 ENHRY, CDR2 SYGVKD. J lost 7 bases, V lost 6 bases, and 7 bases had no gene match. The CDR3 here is CAIRGQGDGNEQFF. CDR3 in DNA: TGTGCCATCAGGGGACAGGGAGATGGAAATGAGCAGTTCTTC.

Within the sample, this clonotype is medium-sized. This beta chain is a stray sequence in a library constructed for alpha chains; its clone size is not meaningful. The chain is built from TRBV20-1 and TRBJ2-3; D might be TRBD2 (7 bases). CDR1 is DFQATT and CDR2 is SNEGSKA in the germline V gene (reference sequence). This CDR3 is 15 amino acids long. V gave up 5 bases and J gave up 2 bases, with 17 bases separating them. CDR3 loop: CSAGIRGAPTDTQYF. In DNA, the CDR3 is TGCAGTGCTGGTATTCGGGGGGCCCCCACAGATACGCAGTATTTT.

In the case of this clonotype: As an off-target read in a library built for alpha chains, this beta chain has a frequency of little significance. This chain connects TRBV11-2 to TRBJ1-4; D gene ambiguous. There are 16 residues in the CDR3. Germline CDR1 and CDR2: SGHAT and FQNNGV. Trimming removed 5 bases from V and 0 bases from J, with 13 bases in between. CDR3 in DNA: TGTGCCAGCAGCCGACGATCCTCTGCAACTAATGAAAAACTGTTTTTT. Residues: CASSRRSSATNEKLFF.

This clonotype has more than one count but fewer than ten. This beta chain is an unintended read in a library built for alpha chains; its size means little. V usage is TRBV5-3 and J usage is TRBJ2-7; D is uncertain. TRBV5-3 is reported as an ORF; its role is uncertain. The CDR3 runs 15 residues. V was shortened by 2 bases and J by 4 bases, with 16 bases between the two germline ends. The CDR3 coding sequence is TGTGCCAGAAGCTTTTCTGGGCGGATAAGTTACGAGCAGTACTTC. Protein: CARSFSGRISYEQYF.

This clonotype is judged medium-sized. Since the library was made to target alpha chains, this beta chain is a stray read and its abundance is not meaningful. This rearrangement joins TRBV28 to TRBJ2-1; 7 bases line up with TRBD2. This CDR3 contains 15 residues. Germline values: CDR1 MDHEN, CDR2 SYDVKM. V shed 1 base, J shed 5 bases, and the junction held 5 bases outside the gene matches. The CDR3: CASSLFGGSHNEQFF. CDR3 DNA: TGTGCCAGCAGTTTATTTGGCGGGAGCCACAATGAGCAGTTCTTC. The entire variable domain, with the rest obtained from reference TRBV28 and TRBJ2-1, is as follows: DVKVTQSSRYLVKRTGEKVFLECVQDMDHENMFWYRQDPGLGLRLIYFSYDVKMKEKGDIPEGYSVSREKKERFSLILESASTNQTSMYLCASSLFGGSHNEQFFGPGTRLTVL.

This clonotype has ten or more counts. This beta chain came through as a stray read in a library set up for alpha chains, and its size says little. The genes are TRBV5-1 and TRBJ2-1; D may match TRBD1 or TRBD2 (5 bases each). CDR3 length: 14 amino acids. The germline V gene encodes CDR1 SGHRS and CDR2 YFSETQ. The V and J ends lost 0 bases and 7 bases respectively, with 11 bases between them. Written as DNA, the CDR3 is TGCGCCAGCAGCTTGGGAGGGACCGCAAATGAGCAGTTCTTC. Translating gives CASSLGGTANEQFF.

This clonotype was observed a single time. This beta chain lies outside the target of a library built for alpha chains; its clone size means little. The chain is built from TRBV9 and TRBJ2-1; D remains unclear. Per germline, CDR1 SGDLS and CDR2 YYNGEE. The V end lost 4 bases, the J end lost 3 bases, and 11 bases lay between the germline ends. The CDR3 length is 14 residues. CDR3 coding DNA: TGTGCCAGCAGCCAATCGGGCTTCTACAATGAGCAGTTCTTC. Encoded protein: CASSQSGFYNEQFF.

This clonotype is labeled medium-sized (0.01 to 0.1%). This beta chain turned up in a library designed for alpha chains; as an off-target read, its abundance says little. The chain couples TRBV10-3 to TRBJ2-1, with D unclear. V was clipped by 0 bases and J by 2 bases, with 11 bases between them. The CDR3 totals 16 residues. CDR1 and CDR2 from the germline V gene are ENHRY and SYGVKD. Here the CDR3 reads CAISESDRRAYNEQFF. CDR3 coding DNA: TGTGCCATCAGTGAGTCGGACCGTCGTGCCTACAATGAGCAGTTCTTC.

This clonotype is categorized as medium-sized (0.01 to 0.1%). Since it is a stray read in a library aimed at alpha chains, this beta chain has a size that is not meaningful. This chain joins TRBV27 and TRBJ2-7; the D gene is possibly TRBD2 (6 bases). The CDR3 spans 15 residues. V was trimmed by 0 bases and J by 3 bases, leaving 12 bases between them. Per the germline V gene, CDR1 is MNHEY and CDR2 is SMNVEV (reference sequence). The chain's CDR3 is CASSLSGDGSYEQYF. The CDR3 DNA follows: TGTGCCAGCAGTTTATCGGGGGACGGGAGCTACGAGCAGTACTTC.

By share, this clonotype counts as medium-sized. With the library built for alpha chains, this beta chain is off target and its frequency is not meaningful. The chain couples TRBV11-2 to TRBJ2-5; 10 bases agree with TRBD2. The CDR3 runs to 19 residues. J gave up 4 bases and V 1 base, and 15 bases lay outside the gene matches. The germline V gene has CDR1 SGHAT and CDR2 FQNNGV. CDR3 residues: CASSLGIGGASGRGETQYF. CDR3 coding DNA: TGTGCCAGCAGCTTAGGAATCGGAGGGGCTAGCGGGAGAGGAGAGACCCAGTACTTC.

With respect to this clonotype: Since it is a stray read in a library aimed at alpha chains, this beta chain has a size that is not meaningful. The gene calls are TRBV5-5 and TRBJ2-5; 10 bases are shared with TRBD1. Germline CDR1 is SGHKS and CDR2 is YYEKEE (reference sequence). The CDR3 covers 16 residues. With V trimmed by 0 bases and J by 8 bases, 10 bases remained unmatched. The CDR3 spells CASSLVTGGELGTQYF. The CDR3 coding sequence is TGTGCCAGCAGCTTGGTGACAGGGGGCGAATTGGGAACCCAGTACTTC.

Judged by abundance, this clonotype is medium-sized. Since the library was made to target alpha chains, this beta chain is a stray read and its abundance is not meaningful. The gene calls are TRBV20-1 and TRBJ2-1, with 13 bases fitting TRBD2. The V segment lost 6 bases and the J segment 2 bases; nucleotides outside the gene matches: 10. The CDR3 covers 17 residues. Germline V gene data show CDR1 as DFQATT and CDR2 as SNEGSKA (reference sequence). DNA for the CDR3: TGCAGTGCGACCAGACTAGCGGGAGGTTGGGCCTACAATGAGCAGTTCTTC. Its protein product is CSATRLAGGWAYNEQFF.

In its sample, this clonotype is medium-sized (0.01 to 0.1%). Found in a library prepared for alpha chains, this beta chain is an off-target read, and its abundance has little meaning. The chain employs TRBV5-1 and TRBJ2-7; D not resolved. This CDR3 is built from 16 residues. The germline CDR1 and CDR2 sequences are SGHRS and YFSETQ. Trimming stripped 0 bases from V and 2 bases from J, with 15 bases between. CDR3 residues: CASSLEFTYPTYEQYF. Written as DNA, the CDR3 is TGCGCCAGCAGCTTGGAGTTCACTTACCCAACCTACGAGCAGTACTTC.

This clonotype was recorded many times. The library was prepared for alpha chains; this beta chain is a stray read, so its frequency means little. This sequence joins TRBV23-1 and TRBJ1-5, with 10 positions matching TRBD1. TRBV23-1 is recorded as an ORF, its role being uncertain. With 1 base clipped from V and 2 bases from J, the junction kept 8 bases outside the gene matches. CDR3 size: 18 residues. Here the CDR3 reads CASSQCPEGQGCNQPQHF. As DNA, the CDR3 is TGCGCCAGCAGTCAATGCCCTGAGGGACAGGGGTGCAATCAGCCCCAGCATTTT.

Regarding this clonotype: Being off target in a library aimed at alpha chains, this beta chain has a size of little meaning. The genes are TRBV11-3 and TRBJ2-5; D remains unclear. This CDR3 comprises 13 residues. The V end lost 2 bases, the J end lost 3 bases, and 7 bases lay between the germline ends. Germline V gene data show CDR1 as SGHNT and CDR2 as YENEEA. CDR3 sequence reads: CASSLSGEETQYF. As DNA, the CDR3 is TGTGCCAGCAGCTTATCAGGAGAAGAGACCCAGTACTTC.

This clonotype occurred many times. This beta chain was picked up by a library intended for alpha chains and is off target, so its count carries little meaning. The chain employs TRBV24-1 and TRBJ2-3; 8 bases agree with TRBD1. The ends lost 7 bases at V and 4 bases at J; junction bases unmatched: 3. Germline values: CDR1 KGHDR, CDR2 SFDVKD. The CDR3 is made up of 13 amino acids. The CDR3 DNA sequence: TGTGCCACCAGGGGGACAGGCGCAGATACGCAGTATTTT. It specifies CATRGTGADTQYF.

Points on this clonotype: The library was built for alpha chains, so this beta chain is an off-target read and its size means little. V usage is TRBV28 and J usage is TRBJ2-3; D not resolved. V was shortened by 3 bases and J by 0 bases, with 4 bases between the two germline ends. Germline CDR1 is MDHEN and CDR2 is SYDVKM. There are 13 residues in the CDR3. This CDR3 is CASSFGSTDTQYF. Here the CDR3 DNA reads TGTGCCAGCAGTTTTGGGAGCACAGATACGCAGTATTTT.

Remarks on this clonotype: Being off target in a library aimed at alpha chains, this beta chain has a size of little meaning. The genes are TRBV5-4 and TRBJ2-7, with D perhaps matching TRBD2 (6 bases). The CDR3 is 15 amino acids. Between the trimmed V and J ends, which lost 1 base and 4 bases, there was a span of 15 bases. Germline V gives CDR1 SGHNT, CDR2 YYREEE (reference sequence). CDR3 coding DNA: TGTGCCAGCAGCTTGCGTCCAGGCGGGGAGTACGAGCAGTACTTC. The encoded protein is CASSLRPGGEYEQYF.

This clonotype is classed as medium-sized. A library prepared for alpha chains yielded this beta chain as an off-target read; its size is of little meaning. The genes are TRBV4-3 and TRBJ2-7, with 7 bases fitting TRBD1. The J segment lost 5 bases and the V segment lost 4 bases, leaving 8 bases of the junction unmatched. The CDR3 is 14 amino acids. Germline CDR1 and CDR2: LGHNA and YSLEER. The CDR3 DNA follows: TGCGCCAGCAGCCTAAACAGGGGCTTGGACGAGCAGTACTTC. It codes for CASSLNRGLDEQYF.

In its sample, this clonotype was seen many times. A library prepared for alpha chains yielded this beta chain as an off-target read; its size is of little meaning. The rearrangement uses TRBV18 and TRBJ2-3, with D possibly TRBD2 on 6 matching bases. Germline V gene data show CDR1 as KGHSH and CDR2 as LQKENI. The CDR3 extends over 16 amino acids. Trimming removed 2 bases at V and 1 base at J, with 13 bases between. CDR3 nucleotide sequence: TGTGCCAGCTCACCAGCGAGGAGGGGCGGCACAGATACGCAGTATTTT. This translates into CASSPARRGGTDTQYF.

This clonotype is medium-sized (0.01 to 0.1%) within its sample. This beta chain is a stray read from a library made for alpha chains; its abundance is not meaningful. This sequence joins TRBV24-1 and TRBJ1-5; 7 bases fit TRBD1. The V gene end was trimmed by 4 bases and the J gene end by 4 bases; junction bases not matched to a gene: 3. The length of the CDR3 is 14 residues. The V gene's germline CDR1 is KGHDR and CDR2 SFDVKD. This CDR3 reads CATSESGGNQPQHF. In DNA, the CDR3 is TGTGCCACCAGTGAATCAGGGGGGAATCAGCCCCAGCATTTT.

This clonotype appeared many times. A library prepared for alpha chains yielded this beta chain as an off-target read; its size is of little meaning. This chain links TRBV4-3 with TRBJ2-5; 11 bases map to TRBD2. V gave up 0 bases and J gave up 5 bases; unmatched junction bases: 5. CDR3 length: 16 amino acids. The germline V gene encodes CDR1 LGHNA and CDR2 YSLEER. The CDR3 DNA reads TGCGCCAGCAGCCAAGAAACTAGCGGGAGCGCCGAGACCCAGTACTTC. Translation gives CASSQETSGSAETQYF.

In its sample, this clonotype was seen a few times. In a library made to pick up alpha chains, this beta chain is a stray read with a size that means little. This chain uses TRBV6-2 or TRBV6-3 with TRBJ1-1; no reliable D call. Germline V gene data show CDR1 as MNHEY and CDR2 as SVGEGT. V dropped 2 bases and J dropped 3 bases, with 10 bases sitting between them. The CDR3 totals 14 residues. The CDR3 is CASSYGFGDTEAFF. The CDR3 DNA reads TGTGCCAGCAGTTACGGATTTGGTGACACTGAAGCTTTCTTT.

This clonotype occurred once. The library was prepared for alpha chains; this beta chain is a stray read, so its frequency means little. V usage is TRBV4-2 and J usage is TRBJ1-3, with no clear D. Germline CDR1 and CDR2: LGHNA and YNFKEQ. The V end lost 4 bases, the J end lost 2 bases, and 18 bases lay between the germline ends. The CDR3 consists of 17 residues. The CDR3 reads CASSPRRLNLPGNTIYF. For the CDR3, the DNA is TGTGCCAGCAGCCCGCGCCGGCTGAACCTCCCTGGAAACACCATATATTTT.